This T cell receptor (beta chain) derives from a study of STAT5B mutations in CD4+ large granular lymphocyte leukemia. Findings of the study overall: 8/27 top patient clones versus 2/35 control clones were TRBV06-family. Patient CD4-sorted repertoires stayed more clonal than healthy ones after leukemic-clone removal.

Some clones are missing from TCRdb's copy, which holds only in-frame ones; the method was immunoSEQ multiplex PCR. The sample carries about 36,000 clones, more than 70% recorded once. The CDR3 has 16 residues. Germline V CDR1 and CDR2: MNHEY, SVGAGI. The V gene end was trimmed by 3 bases and the J gene end by 3 bases; junction bases not matched to a gene: 8. As to this clone: Its antigen remains unidentified.

The rearrangement uses TRBV6-5 and TRBJ2-5; 9 bases map to TRBD2. Sequenced material: CD4+ T cells from blood buffy coats. The receptor was isolated from a human donor in good health. This CDR3 reads CASSYSGRLPKETQYF. For the CDR3, the DNA is TGTGCCAGCAGTTATAGCGGGAGATTACCAAAAGAGACCCAGTACTTC.